This entry lists 7 T cell receptor beta chains sequenced from one sample in a study of OX40 agonist ivuxolimab in advanced cancers. Assay: immunoSEQ multiplex PCR; the TCRdb copy retains only in-frame clones and omits some. The sample gives more than 20,000 clones, 70% to 90% of which show up once; 25% to 35% is in the top ten. The material sequenced was CD4+ or CD8+ T cells sorted from blood, taken in a trial of the OX40 agonist ivuxolimab. The receptors originated from an adult with an advanced solid tumor such as melanoma, head and neck, liver or kidney cancer.

This chain uses TRBV5-6 with TRBJ2-5; D gene unclear. Trimming took off 0 bases at V and 2 bases at J, with 5 bases between the two ends. The germline V gene encodes CDR1 SGHDT and CDR2 YYEEEE. The length of the CDR3 is 13 residues. The chain's CDR3 is CASSLAWQETQYF. In nucleotides, the CDR3 is TGTGCCAGCAGCTTGGCCTGGCAAGAGACCCAGTACTTC.

This sequence joins TRBV11-1 and TRBJ1-5; 7 positions match TRBD1. Germline CDR1 is SGHAT and CDR2 is FQDESV (reference sequence). The length of the CDR3 is 15 residues. The trim removed 5 bases at V and 0 bases at J, leaving 4 bases unmatched. The chain's CDR3 is CASSHGQDSNQPQHF. The CDR3 DNA follows: TGTGCCAGCAGCCACGGACAGGATAGCAATCAGCCCCAGCATTTT.

The rearrangement joins TRBV4-1 to TRBJ2-5; 7 bases map to TRBD2. V was pared by 1 base and J by 5 bases, with 10 bases of the junction left unmatched. CDR3 size: 16 residues. In germline, CDR1 is MGHRA, CDR2 YSYEKL. The CDR3 is CASSQGGDYHDETQYF. The CDR3 DNA reads as TGCGCCAGCAGCCAAGGAGGGGACTACCACGACGAGACCCAGTACTTC.

This clone came up once. This sequence joins TRBV15 and TRBJ2-6, with TRBD2 as a possible D gene (6 bases). The V and J ends lost 0 bases and 2 bases respectively, with 8 bases between them. The CDR3 loop spans 16 amino acids. Per germline, CDR1 LNHNV and CDR2 YYDKDF (reference sequence). In nucleotides, the CDR3 is TGTGCCACCAGCAGAGAGGGAGGAACTGGGGCCAACGTCCTGACTTTC. Translating gives CATSREGGTGANVLTF.

J is TRBJ1-2 and V is TRBV28; a weak D match, TRBD1 (6 bases). This CDR3 has 14 residues. V gave up 3 bases and J gave up 8 bases, with 16 bases separating them. Germline loops: CDR1 MDHEN, CDR2 SYDVKM. The CDR3 DNA reads as TGTGCCAGCAGTTTTGCAGGGACAAAGCCAGGCTACACCTTC. Translating it yields CASSFAGTKPGYTF.

Written as DNA, the CDR3 is TGTGCCAGCAGTGGGCGCGGAAAGGACTACGAGCAGTACTTC. This translates into CASSGRGKDYEQYF. This chain joins TRBV28 and TRBJ2-7; D is undetermined. The V gene lost 5 bases and the J gene lost 3 bases, with 14 bases spanning the gap. CDR1 is MDHEN, CDR2 SYDVKM, per germline. This CDR3 is 14 amino acids long.

The chain employs TRBV7-9 and TRBJ2-3, with 8 bases that match TRBD1. Germline values: CDR1 SEHNR, CDR2 FQNEAQ (reference sequence). CDR3 size: 18 residues. Trimming at V came to 5 bases and at J to 5 bases, leaving 18 bases not matched to a gene. The CDR3 coding sequence is TGTGCCAGCAGCACAGAAACCGTGTGGGACAGGCTACTAGATACGCAGTATTTT. It specifies CASSTETVWDRLLDTQYF.